The T cell receptor (beta chain) under discussion was sequenced for a study of T cell repertoires in cytomegalovirus infection (dated by TCRdb to the late 2010s). With regard to the full study: Recently identified HLA-C-restricted CMV epitopes, whose presentation resists viral immunomodulation, were targeted by peptide stimulations together with well-studied HLA-B-restricted epitopes. The HLA type of each donor mattered for the analysis, because public TCR beta signatures pointed to carriage of CMV infection along with the matching HLA type.

The treatment or condition tag for this specimen amounts to: in vitro stimulation with specific CMV peptide epitopes to enrich CMV-specific T cells. V is cut back by 1 base and J by 12 bases, with 14 bases in the junction unmatched. CDR1 and CDR2, per the germline V gene, are SGHNT and YENEEA. Spanning cysteine to phenylalanine, the CDR3 consists of 17 amino acids. Only CDR3 DNA remains: 51 bases, in frame from the first base. This clonotype was seen a few times. The clone's antigen remains unknown. No base quality information exists; no much larger clone differs at one position. What the authors observed across the whole study: In the ex vivo response, HLA-C-restricted CMV-specific TCR beta clonotypes were dominant, and in two of eight donors the single most frequent clonotype came from this HLA-C-restricted group. In both this cohort and an independent cohort of 300 to 450 donors, the cumulative frequency of public TCR beta family members distinguished carriers of CMV infection plus the relevant HLA type.

Sequencing relied on an Illumina HiSeq 1500. The public reads were reanalyzed by TCRdb: fastp trimming at Q25, MiXCR alignment, in-frame beta chains only. Entries that share a CDR3 protein sequence are merged under the most common genes and DNA. The sample table records roughly 500,000 distinct CDR3 sequences; 30% to 40% of these occur just once. Roughly a sixth of the sample lies in the top ten. Sequences were derived from cultured PBMCs, sampled from culture after CMV antigen stimulation. The chain was built from TRBV11-3 and TRBJ2-1, with TRBD2 identical over 11 junction bases. This sequence originates from a human donor in good health (CMV status not recorded). Some clones in this sample may be carry-over from other donors' samples. The CDR3 here reads CASSLVLAGGPRSGQFF. Read as DNA, the sequence is TGTGCCAGCAGCTTAGTTTTAGCGGGAGGGCCTAGGTCTGGGCAGTTCTTC.